This T cell receptor beta chain appears in the sequencing data of a study of blood T cell repertoires in COVID-19. For the study at large: The United States, Italy and Spain were the sources of the acute and convalescent COVID-19 samples. PBMCs, B-cell-depleted T cells, or T cells provided the cDNA or gDNA that made up the material.

Germline assignment: CDR1 MNHEY and CDR2 SVGAGI. CDR3 size: 14 residues. Unmatched junction bases numbered 6, after V lost 7 bases and J lost 6 bases. As originally analysed: Scientists estimated how many nucleated cells there were by amplifying reference gene primers. Assay used: immunoSEQ multiplex PCR; TCRdb lists only in-frame clones, some missing. V and J calls and clone size follow that table, whereas D and trimming were derived from the DNA. Of some 190,000 clones in the sample, 75% to 90% were seen once. Sequencing was done on a sample of peripheral blood. The chain couples TRBV6-5 to TRBJ2-7; 13 bases agree with TRBD2. The sequence was obtained from a woman in her sixties or seventies with acute or convalescent COVID-19. CDR3 protein: CASITLAGGGEQYF. For the CDR3, the DNA is TGTGCCAGCATCACACTAGCGGGAGGGGGCGAGCAGTACTTC.